A single sample is the source of the 25 T cell receptor beta chains below, sequenced in a study of STAT5B mutations in CD4+ large granular lymphocyte leukemia. Sequenced by immunoSEQ multiplex PCR; TCRdb stores in-frame clones only, minus some. There are fewer than 40,000 clones in the sample; roughly nine tenths occur only once, and 0.4% to 0.5% lies in the top ten. Material for sequencing was CD4+ T cells from blood buffy coats. Receptors were obtained from a human donor in good health.

This rearrangement joins TRBV7-9 to TRBJ1-1; D unresolved. The CDR3 is made up of 15 amino acids. The ends were cut back, 5 bases at V and 0 bases at J, with 13 bases in the middle. The germline gives CDR1 SEHNR, CDR2 FQNEAQ (reference sequence). The CDR3 protein is CASSLLEGVNTEAFF. The CDR3 nucleotides read TGTGCCAGCAGCCTTCTGGAGGGTGTGAACACTGAAGCTTTCTTT.

The genes are TRBV5-8 and TRBJ2-2, with 7 nucleotides matching TRBD1. V trimming: 7 bases; J trimming: 8 bases; junction bases outside the gene matches: 8. CDR1 and CDR2 from the germline V gene are SGHTS and YDEGEE. CDR3 length: 13 amino acids. Here the CDR3 DNA reads TGTGCCAGCCGCCCGACAGGGACGGGGGAGCTGTTTTTT. This encodes CASRPTGTGELFF.

This chain uses TRBV7-3 with TRBJ2-3; TRBD2 aligns across 10 bases. Unmatched junction bases numbered 8, after V lost 6 bases and J lost 5 bases. This CDR3 has 15 residues. Germline CDR1 reads SGHTA; CDR2 reads FQGTGA. CDR3 residues: CASSRAGGPQDTQYF. CDR3 nucleotides: TGTGCCAGCAGTCGAGCGGGAGGGCCACAAGATACGCAGTATTTT.

The chain couples TRBV29-1 to TRBJ2-3; D is uncertain. This CDR3 spans 15 amino acids. V was cut by 3 bases and J by 3 bases, with 16 bases left in between. Germline V CDR1 and CDR2: SQVTM, ANQGSEA. In DNA form, the CDR3 reads TGCAGCGTTGATAACGGCTACCCGAATACAGATACGCAGTATTTT. This gives the protein CSVDNGYPNTDTQYF.

The chain uses TRBV5-5 and TRBJ1-1, with TRBD1 as a possible D gene (6 bases). Trimming pared 2 bases from V and 4 bases from J, leaving 18 bases between. The CDR3 extends over 16 amino acids. Germline CDR1 SGHKS, CDR2 YYEKEE (reference sequence). CDR3 sequence reads: CASSFRQAAPGTEAFF. The CDR3 DNA reads TGTGCCAGCAGCTTTCGACAGGCAGCGCCCGGCACTGAAGCTTTCTTT.

To note about this clone: Other DNA variants within this sample encode the same CDR3. The chain carries TRBV18 and TRBJ2-6; no clear D gene. The CDR3 is 13 amino acids. Germline CDR1 KGHSH, CDR2 LQKENI. V shed 6 bases and J shed 1 base, with 4 bases lying between them. CDR3 protein: CASSPSGANVLTF. As DNA, the CDR3 is TGTGCCAGCTCCCCATCTGGGGCCAACGTCCTGACTTTC.

The chain carries TRBV2 and TRBJ2-5; D is unresolved. Germline V lookup: CDR1 SNHLY, CDR2 FYNNEI. The CDR3 extends over 13 amino acids. V lost 7 bases to trimming and J lost 5 bases, with 14 bases between them. CDR3 nucleotide sequence: TGTGCCAGCACCTACTATACAACGGAGACCCAGTACTTC. Its translation: CASTYYTTETQYF.

This clone was observed a few times. The rearrangement uses TRBV7-3 and TRBJ2-7; D is possibly TRBD2 (5 bases). With 5 bases removed from V and 3 bases from J, the gap between germline ends came to 14 bases. The CDR3 spans 14 residues. The germline gives CDR1 SGHTA, CDR2 FQGTGA. In DNA form, the CDR3 reads TGTGCCAGCAGCGCTAATGCGGGCAGCTACGAGCAGTACTTC. Its protein is CASSANAGSYEQYF.

The rearrangement uses TRBV11-2 and TRBJ2-3; a weak D match, TRBD2 (6 bases). The CDR3 is 15 amino acids. The ends were cut back, 0 bases at V and 4 bases at J, with 11 bases in the middle. Per germline, CDR1 SGHAT and CDR2 FQNNGV. The CDR3 here is CASSLEGGVPDTQYF. The CDR3 DNA sequence: TGTGCCAGCAGCTTAGAAGGAGGGGTTCCAGATACGCAGTATTTT. The variable domain in full, completed from reference TRBV11-2 and TRBJ2-3, reads EAGVAQSPRYKIIEKRQSVAFWCNPISGHATLYWYQQILGQGPKLLIQFQNNGVVDDSQLPKDRFSAERLKGVDSTLKIQPAKLEDSAVYLCASSLEGGVPDTQYFGPGTRLTVL.

The rearrangement uses TRBV7-2 and TRBJ2-7; unclear D gene. Trimming cost V 3 bases and J 3 bases, with 15 bases left between them. The CDR3 totals 15 residues. From germline, CDR1 is SGHTA and CDR2 FQGNSA. For the CDR3, the DNA is TGTGCCAGCAGCTTTCGTGGAAGGTTGGGCTACGAGCAGTACTTC. As protein: CASSFRGRLGYEQYF.

V is TRBV27 and J is TRBJ2-4, with D perhaps matching TRBD2 (5 bases). CDR1 and CDR2 from the germline V gene are MNHEY and SMNVEV (reference sequence). V dropped 3 bases and J dropped 0 bases, with 9 bases sitting between them. The CDR3 sequence is 15 residues long. The CDR3 loop reads CASSLSGVAKNIQYF. The CDR3 nucleotides read TGTGCCAGCAGTTTGAGCGGAGTAGCCAAAAACATTCAGTACTTC.

V is TRBV9 and J is TRBJ2-6; D call uncertain. Germline V lookup: CDR1 SGDLS, CDR2 YYNGEE. CDR3 length equals 14 residues. Trimming took off 4 bases at V and 4 bases at J, with 9 bases between the two ends. CDR3 residues: CASSPTGGANVLTF. As DNA, the CDR3 is TGTGCCAGCAGCCCGACCGGGGGGGCCAACGTCCTGACTTTC.

The J gene is TRBJ2-1, the V gene TRBV6-5; tentatively, D is TRBD1 (6 bases). The CDR3 has 13 residues. CDR1 MNHEY and CDR2 SVGAGI come from the germline V gene. V lost 3 bases and J 7 bases, leaving 10 bases between the germline ends. CDR3: CASSYRRGNEQFF. CDR3 in DNA: TGTGCCAGCAGTTATCGTAGGGGGAATGAGCAGTTCTTC.

V gene TRBV28 combines with J gene TRBJ2-7; possibly TRBD1 for D (5 bases). This CDR3 is 15 amino acids long. The germline V gene encodes CDR1 MDHEN and CDR2 SYDVKM. Trimming left V 3 bases short and J 5 bases short, with 17 bases between. CDR3 protein: CASSLILRQLHEQYF. The CDR3 DNA sequence: TGTGCCAGCAGTTTGATATTACGACAGCTCCACGAGCAGTACTTC.

V gene TRBV7-3 combines with J gene TRBJ2-1; 9 nucleotides line up with TRBD2. CDR1 is SGHTA and CDR2 is FQGTGA in the germline V gene. The CDR3 contains 14 residues. Germline trimming cut 5 bases from V and 9 bases from J; bases unmatched to any gene: 8. Here the CDR3 reads CASSPSAGGLEQFF. The CDR3 DNA follows: TGTGCCAGCAGCCCATCAGCGGGAGGCCTTGAGCAGTTCTTC. The whole variable domain, filled in from reference TRBV7-3 and TRBJ2-1, reads GAGVSQTPSNKVTEKGKYVELRCDPISGHTALYWYRQSLGQGPEFLIYFQGTGAADDSGLPNDRFFAVRPEGSVSTLKIQRTERGDSAVYLCASSPSAGGLEQFFGPGTRLTVL.

V usage is TRBV7-2 and J usage is TRBJ2-5, with TRBD1 matching 8 bases. There are 17 residues in the CDR3. Unmatched junction bases numbered 15, after V lost 5 bases and J lost 4 bases. Germline assignment: CDR1 SGHTA and CDR2 FQGNSA. The CDR3 nucleotides are TGTGCCAGCAGCCCCAACCGATTCGGGACAGGAGGAGAGACCCAGTACTTC. Amino acids: CASSPNRFGTGGETQYF.

The V call is TRBV5-1, the J call TRBJ2-5; 7 nucleotides align to TRBD2. Gene TRBJ2-7 matches the end of the DNA better, so the J call may be wrong. Germline V gene sequence: CDR1 SGHRS, CDR2 YFSETQ. The CDR3 totals 15 residues. The DNA of the CDR3 is TGCGCCAGCAGCCCCTCCCCCGGGACTATCTACGAGCAGTACTTC. It is translated as CASSPSPGTIYEQYF.

V and J are TRBV15 and TRBJ2-7, with D perhaps given as TRBD1 or TRBD2 (5 bases each). From germline, CDR1 is LNHNV and CDR2 YYDKDF (reference sequence). This CDR3 contains 18 residues. V was shortened by 0 bases and J by 0 bases, with 18 bases between the two germline ends. The DNA for the CDR3 is TGTGCCACCAGCAGAGACCTACTAGGGGCCGGCGTCTCCTACGAGCAGTACTTC. Translated: CATSRDLLGAGVSYEQYF.

This sequence joins TRBV18 and TRBJ1-1, with D perhaps matching TRBD1 (5 bases). V lost 5 bases and J 7 bases, leaving 14 bases between the germline ends. The CDR3 extends over 13 amino acids. Germline V gives CDR1 KGHSH, CDR2 LQKENI. CDR3 region: CASSTSTGGEAFF. The CDR3 nucleotides are TGTGCCAGCTCAACCTCGACCGGGGGTGAAGCTTTCTTT.

The V and J genes are TRBV11-2 and TRBJ2-7; D is possibly TRBD1 (6 bases). V lost 2 bases and J 6 bases, leaving 14 bases between the germline ends. Germline V CDR1 and CDR2: SGHAT, FQNNGV. There are 14 residues in the CDR3. DNA for the CDR3: TGTGCCAGCAGCTTATTACAGGGCAGGGGCGAGCAGTACTTC. This encodes CASSLLQGRGEQYF.

DNA of the CDR3: TGTGCCAGCAGCGTCCACCCTAGCGGGAGGGCCTACGAGCAGTACTTC. The encoded protein is CASSVHPSGRAYEQYF. This sequence joins TRBV9 and TRBJ2-7, with TRBD2 identical over 12 bases. V was pared by 2 bases and J by 2 bases, with 5 bases of the junction left unmatched. Germline lookup yields CDR1 SGDLS and CDR2 YYNGEE. CDR3 size: 16 residues.

V is TRBV6-6 and J is TRBJ1-5; perhaps TRBD1 as D (5 bases). The CDR3 has 14 amino acids. In germline, CDR1 is MNHNY, CDR2 SVGAGI (reference sequence). V was clipped by 7 bases and J by 4 bases, with 14 bases between them. The CDR3 DNA follows: TGTGCCAGCAAGGCGGGGGGACCAAATCAGCCCCAGCATTTT. Translation gives CASKAGGPNQPQHF.

The chain combines TRBV7-9 with TRBJ2-3; D uncertain. V was cut by 6 bases and J by 9 bases, with 22 bases left in between. CDR3 length: 15 amino acids. The germline gives CDR1 SEHNR, CDR2 FQNEAQ (reference sequence). The CDR3 sequence: CASRSGPGGVSTQYF. The CDR3 DNA follows: TGTGCCAGCAGATCAGGTCCGGGCGGCGTTTCCACGCAGTATTTT.

The V call is TRBV5-1, the J call TRBJ2-5; 7 nucleotides align to TRBD1. Germline trimming cut 4 bases from V and 2 bases from J; bases unmatched to any gene: 5. CDR1 is SGHRS, CDR2 YFSETQ, per germline. The CDR3 has 14 residues. The CDR3 sequence is CASSPGQVQETQYF. The CDR3 coding sequence is TGCGCCAGCAGCCCCGGACAGGTACAAGAGACCCAGTACTTC.

This clone occurred a few times. The V and J genes are TRBV19 and TRBJ1-2; D not certain. V was clipped by 4 bases and J by 8 bases, with 17 bases between them. The length of the CDR3 is 14 residues. The germline V gene encodes CDR1 LNHDA and CDR2 SQIVND (reference sequence). The CDR3 DNA reads as TGTGCCAGTAGTAGCCCTGGACCTATATACGGCTACACCTTC. The encoded protein is CASSSPGPIYGYTF. The whole variable domain, remainder taken from reference TRBV19 and TRBJ1-2, is DGGITQSPKYLFRKEGQNVTLSCEQNLNHDAMYWYRQDPGQGLRLIYYSQIVNDFQKGDIAEGYSVSREKKESFPLTVTSAQKNPTAFYLCASSSPGPIYGYTFGSGTRLTVV.